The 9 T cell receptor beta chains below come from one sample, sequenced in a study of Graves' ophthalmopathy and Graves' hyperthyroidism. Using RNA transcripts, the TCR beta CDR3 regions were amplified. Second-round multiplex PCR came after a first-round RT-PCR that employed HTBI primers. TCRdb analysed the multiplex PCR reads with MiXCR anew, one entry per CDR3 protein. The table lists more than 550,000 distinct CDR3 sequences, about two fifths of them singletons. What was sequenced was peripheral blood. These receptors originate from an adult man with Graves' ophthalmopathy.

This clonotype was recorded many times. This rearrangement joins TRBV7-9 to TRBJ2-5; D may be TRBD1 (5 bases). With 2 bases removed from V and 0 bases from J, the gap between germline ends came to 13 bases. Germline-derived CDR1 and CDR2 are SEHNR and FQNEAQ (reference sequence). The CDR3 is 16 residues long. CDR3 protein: CASSLLWGPHQETQYF. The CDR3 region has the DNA TGTGCCAGCAGCTTATTATGGGGCCCCCACCAAGAGACCCAGTACTTC. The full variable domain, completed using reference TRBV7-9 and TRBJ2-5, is DTGVSQNPRHKITKRGQNVTFRCDPISEHNRLYWYRQTLGQGPEFLTYFQNEAQLEKSRLLSDRFSAERPKGSFSTLEIQRTEQGDSAMYLCASSLLWGPHQETQYFGPGTRLLVL.

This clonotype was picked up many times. Written as DNA, the CDR3 is TGTGCCAGCAGTTACCAACGAAGGGGACAAGAGACCCAGTACTTC. It encodes CASSYQRRGQETQYF. The chain carries TRBV6-5 and TRBJ2-5; a possible D gene is TRBD1 (5 bases). CDR1 MNHEY and CDR2 SVGAGI come from the germline V gene. Trimming left V 2 bases short and J 2 bases short, with 12 bases between. The CDR3 runs to 15 residues.

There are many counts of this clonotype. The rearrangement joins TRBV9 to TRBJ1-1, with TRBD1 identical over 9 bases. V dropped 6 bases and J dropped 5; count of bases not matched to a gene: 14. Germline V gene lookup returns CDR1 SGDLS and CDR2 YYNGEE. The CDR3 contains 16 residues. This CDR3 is CASNTGTGPGETEAFF. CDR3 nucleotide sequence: TGTGCCAGCAACACCGGGACAGGGCCCGGGGAGACTGAAGCTTTCTTT.

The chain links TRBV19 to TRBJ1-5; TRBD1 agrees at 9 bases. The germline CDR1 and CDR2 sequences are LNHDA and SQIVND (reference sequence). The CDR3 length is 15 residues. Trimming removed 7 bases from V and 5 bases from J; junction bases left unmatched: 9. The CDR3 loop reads CASTKSRTGDQPQHF. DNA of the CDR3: TGTGCCAGTACCAAATCCCGGACAGGGGATCAGCCCCAGCATTTT.

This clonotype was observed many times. The CDR3 reads CASSLFTGTGEQPQHF. CDR3 DNA: TGTGCCAGCAGCTTATTCACCGGGACAGGGGAGCAGCCCCAGCATTTT. This chain uses TRBV7-2 with TRBJ1-5, with 10 bases aligning to TRBD1. Germline CDR1 reads SGHTA; CDR2 reads FQGNSA. The ends lost 2 bases at V and 7 bases at J; junction bases unmatched: 8. This CDR3 is 16 amino acids long.

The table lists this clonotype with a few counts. CDR3 nucleotide sequence: TGCAGTGCTAGACTCACAGACAGCACCTCTCCCGTGGCTTTCTTT. This gives the protein CSARLTDSTSPVAFF. J is TRBJ1-1 and V is TRBV20-1; a weak D match, TRBD1 (5 bases). In germline, CDR1 is DFQATT, CDR2 SNEGSKA (reference sequence). The V gene lost 2 bases and the J gene lost 11 bases, with 24 bases spanning the gap. The CDR3 runs to 15 residues.

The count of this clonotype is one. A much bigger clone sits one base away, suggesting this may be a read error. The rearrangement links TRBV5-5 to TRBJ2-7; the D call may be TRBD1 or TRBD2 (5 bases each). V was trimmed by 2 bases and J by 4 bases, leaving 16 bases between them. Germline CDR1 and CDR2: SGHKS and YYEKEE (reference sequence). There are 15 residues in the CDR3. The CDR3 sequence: CASSFGPGARYEQYF. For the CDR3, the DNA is TGTGCCAGCAGCTTCGGACCCGGGGCTAGGTACGAGCAGTACTTC.

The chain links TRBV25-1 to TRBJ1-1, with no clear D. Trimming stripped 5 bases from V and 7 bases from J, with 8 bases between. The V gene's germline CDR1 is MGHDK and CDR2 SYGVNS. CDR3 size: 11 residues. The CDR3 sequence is CASSTGNEAFF. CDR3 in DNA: TGTGCCAGCAGTACGGGTAATGAAGCTTTCTTT. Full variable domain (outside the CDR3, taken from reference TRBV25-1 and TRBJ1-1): EADIYQTPRYLVIGTGKKITLECSQTMGHDKMYWYQQDPGMELHLIHYSYGVNSTEKGDLSSESTVSRIRTEHFPLTLESARPSHTSQYLCASSTGNEAFFGQGTRLTVV.

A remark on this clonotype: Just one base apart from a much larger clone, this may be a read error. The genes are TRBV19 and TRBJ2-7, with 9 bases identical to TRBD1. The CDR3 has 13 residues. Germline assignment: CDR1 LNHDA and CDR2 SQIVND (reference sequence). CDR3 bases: TGTACCAGCCAGGCGGACAGGGGCTACGAGCAGTACTTC. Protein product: CTSQADRGYEQYF.